The entry below gives a single TCR beta chain sequence along with its context. This sample is part of a study of shared clonotypes between healthy human individuals. Naive CD8 cells comprised CD45RO-negative, CCR7-positively selected cells, excluding terminally differentiated effector memory CD45RA+ cells. Repertoires were generated with immunoSEQ multiplex PCR, while TCRdb's copy carries only in-frame clones and drops some. Among 760,000 or so clones, around 96% were seen once, and the ten largest hold around 0.25%. Material for sequencing was naive CD8+ T cells sorted from blood. This receptor was taken from a man younger than 45 in good health.

The CDR3 region is CASSLETTSTEAFF. DNA of the CDR3: TGTGCCAGCAGCTTAGAGACTACAAGCACTGAAGCTTTCTTT. This chain joins TRBV7-6 and TRBJ1-1; D uncertain. The germline gives CDR1 SGHVS, CDR2 FNYEAQ. V dropped 1 base and J dropped 4 bases, with 10 bases sitting between them. The CDR3 runs 14 residues.